This is a list of T cell receptor beta chains from one sample in a study of T cell repertoires in cytomegalovirus infection. Their specific antigens are unknown. TCRdb passed the reads through MiXCR, listing each CDR3 protein once. In the table there are about 920,000 distinct CDR3 sequences, roughly a third of which are singletons. The starting material was cultured CD8+ T cells from PBMCs, obtained from culture after CMV antigen stimulation. The receptors shown here come from a human donor in good health (CMV status not recorded). Some clones in this sample may be carry-over from other donors' samples. The conserved cysteine and the conserved F or W are not part of the CDR3 here. D genes are given only for firm matches. A clone size is listed for some rows: how often the clone was seen (once, few, many), or a class if it is expanded.

size: NA
V: TRBV7-2
D: NA
CDR3: ASSSRLAPYEKLF

size: NA
V: TRBV19
D: NA
CDR3: ASSIASYEQF

size: many
V: TRBV7-6
D: TRBD1
CDR3: ASSYRQGESYEQY

size: few
V: TRBV19
D: NA
CDR3: ASMGPPYSNQPQH

size: few
V: TRBV7-6
D: TRBD2
CDR3: ASSFPGTSGGFTGELF

size: NA
V: TRBV4-2
D: NA
CDR3: ASSLAQGEAF

size: NA
V: TRBV6-2/TRBV6-3
D: TRBD2
CDR3: ASQGLAGDNEQF

size: NA
V: TRBV14
D: NA
CDR3: ASSQDGLTSYNEQF

size: once
V: TRBV12-3/TRBV12-4
D: TRBD1
CDR3: ASAGTGAGEQY

size: NA
V: TRBV2
D: NA
CDR3: ASSLYATGADQPQH

size: NA
V: TRBV5-1
D: NA
CDR3: ASSLRVGSTEAF

size: NA
V: TRBV6-1
D: TRBD1
CDR3: ASSPDRGQDYNEQF

size: NA
V: TRBV3-1
D: NA
CDR3: ASSQFPAGAGNTIY

size: NA
V: TRBV5-1
D: TRBD1
CDR3: ASSFSTGNEKLF

size: few
V: TRBV7-6
D: NA
CDR3: ASSLGAVVRGYNEQF

size: few
V: TRBV19
D: NA
CDR3: ASSIQGDTGELF

size: NA
V: TRBV2
D: TRBD1
CDR3: ASRNLGQGWDEQY

size: NA
V: TRBV28
D: NA
CDR3: ASSFSREYEQY

size: NA
V: TRBV20-1
D: NA
CDR3: SATKTVGPDTQY

size: few
V: TRBV6-2/TRBV6-3
D: TRBD1
CDR3: ASSSSGGGIFHEQF

size: NA
V: TRBV11-3
D: NA
CDR3: ASSHLRNGQY

size: few
V: TRBV27
D: NA
CDR3: ASSLFVRGATNEKLF

size: few
V: TRBV18
D: NA
CDR3: ASSPPQVHLSSGNTIY

size: few
V: TRBV6-1
D: NA
CDR3: ASRTGQIKGNEQF

size: NA
V: TRBV7-9
D: NA
CDR3: ASSQGNTYEQY

size: many
V: TRBV7-6
D: TRBD2
CDR3: ASSLRSAGGYQETQY

size: once
V: TRBV12-3/TRBV12-4
D: TRBD2
CDR3: ASSFRAGGRAGTDTQY

size: few
V: TRBV9
D: NA
CDR3: ASSVAGSPYNEQF

size: NA
V: TRBV20-1
D: TRBD1
CDR3: SARDRASDEQF

size: NA
V: TRBV7-8
D: TRBD1
CDR3: ASSVGTGRQPQH

size: NA
V: TRBV7-9
D: TRBD2
CDR3: ASSWTSGGFQETQY

size: many
V: TRBV7-2
D: NA
CDR3: ASSSFPENIQY

size: few
V: TRBV7-9
D: NA
CDR3: ASSPSQGSEDTDTQY

size: NA
V: TRBV20-1
D: NA
CDR3: SGSWGIANYGYT

size: NA
V: TRBV29-1
D: TRBD1
CDR3: SQGQGSSTDTQY

size: once
V: TRBV5-6
D: NA
CDR3: ASSLFRDGFQETQY

size: NA
V: TRBV7-4
D: NA
CDR3: ASSLARTASSYNEQF

size: NA
V: TRBV5-6
D: NA
CDR3: ASSLLLQAGYGYT

size: few
V: TRBV28
D: NA
CDR3: ASSLMSSHNEQF

size: few
V: TRBV6-1
D: TRBD2
CDR3: ASSEKEASGGDEQF

size: NA
V: TRBV18
D: TRBD2
CDR3: ASSRGGASDTQY

size: NA
V: TRBV7-9
D: TRBD1
CDR3: ASSLRDREDGYT

size: few
V: TRBV6-5
D: NA
CDR3: ASTSGFHEKLF